The 26 T cell receptor beta chains listed next were all sequenced from one sample in a study of cytotoxic CD8 clonotypes in ibrutinib-treated CLL. The data were produced by immunoSEQ multiplex PCR, yet TCRdb's version contains in-frame clones alone and is incomplete. The top ten clones hold roughly 2% of a sample with over 100,000 clones, approximately 85% of them seen once. The input for sequencing was PBMCs, taken after 24 months of ibrutinib treatment. The receptors originated from a human donor with chronic lymphocytic leukemia.

The V call is TRBV5-1, the J call TRBJ2-7; 9 bases fit TRBD2. The CDR3 is 15 amino acids. Germline V lookup: CDR1 SGHRS, CDR2 YFSETQ. V lost 2 bases and J lost 2; bases outside the gene matches: 5. The CDR3 loop is CASSFRSGSAYEQYF. CDR3 nucleotides: TGCGCCAGCAGCTTCCGTAGCGGGAGTGCCTACGAGCAGTACTTC.

V gene TRBV5-4 combines with J gene TRBJ2-1; 8 bases are shared with TRBD1. Per the germline V gene, CDR1 is SGHNT and CDR2 is YYREEE (reference sequence). Trimming removed 5 bases from V and 0 bases from J; junction bases left unmatched: 4. The CDR3 loop spans 15 amino acids. The DNA of the CDR3 is TGTGCCAGCAGGTTACAGGGGGTCTCCTACAATGAGCAGTTCTTC. Translation: CASRLQGVSYNEQFF.

This chain's CDR3 is CASSLASINEQFF. The CDR3 region has the DNA TGTGCCAGCAGTTTGGCTAGCATCAATGAGCAGTTCTTC. The chain employs TRBV6-6 and TRBJ2-1; tentative D call: TRBD2 (5 bases). Trimming cost V 4 bases and J 6 bases, with 10 bases left between them. From germline, CDR1 is MNHNY and CDR2 SVGAGI (reference sequence). The CDR3 is 13 residues long.

The chain carries TRBV7-9 and TRBJ1-2, with a tentative D call TRBD1 (5 bases). The V gene's germline CDR1 is SEHNR and CDR2 FQNEAQ (reference sequence). The CDR3 spans 14 residues. Trimming cost V 5 bases and J 8 bases, with 18 bases left between them. CDR3: CASSRGLPMGGYTF. Written as DNA, the CDR3 is TGTGCCAGCAGCCGGGGCCTTCCAATGGGGGGCTACACCTTC. Supplemented by reference TRBV7-9 and TRBJ1-2, the full variable domain reads DTGVSQNPRHKITKRGQNVTFRCDPISEHNRLYWYRQTLGQGPEFLTYFQNEAQLEKSRLLSDRFSAERPKGSFSTLEIQRTEQGDSAMYLCASSRGLPMGGYTFGSGTRLTVV.

The chain recombines TRBV19 with TRBJ2-5; 7 nucleotides match TRBD1. The germline V gene has CDR1 LNHDA and CDR2 SQIVND (reference sequence). J lost 1 base, V lost 5 bases, and 4 bases had no gene match. CDR3 length: 14 residues. The CDR3 region is CASSFRGFQETQYF. CDR3 sequence (DNA): TGTGCCAGTAGTTTCAGGGGGTTCCAAGAGACCCAGTACTTC.

The gene calls are TRBV7-8 and TRBJ1-6; D is uncertain. Trimming stripped 1 base from V and 7 bases from J, with 8 bases between. Germline CDR1 SGHVS, CDR2 FQNEAQ. The CDR3 runs 14 residues. CDR3 residues: CASSLERVNSPLHF. CDR3 DNA: TGTGCCAGCAGCTTAGAACGGGTCAATTCACCCCTCCACTTT.

The rearrangement joins TRBV5-6 to TRBJ2-6; 10 bases align to TRBD1. The length of the CDR3 is 17 residues. Looked up from germline, CDR1 is SGHDT and CDR2 is YYEEEE. The trim removed 4 bases at V and 0 bases at J, leaving 4 bases unmatched. CDR3 region: CASSLGQGVSGANVLTF. DNA for the CDR3: TGTGCCAGCAGCCTCGGACAGGGGGTCTCTGGGGCCAACGTCCTGACTTTC.

The chain joins TRBV28 to TRBJ2-2; possibly TRBD1 or TRBD2 for D (6 bases each). The CDR3 has 16 amino acids. V shed 5 bases and J shed 1 base, with 14 bases lying between them. Germline V gene lookup returns CDR1 MDHEN and CDR2 SYDVKM. This CDR3 reads CASSPGAGQNTGELFF. CDR3 bases: TGTGCCAGCAGTCCAGGGGCGGGACAGAACACCGGGGAGCTGTTTTTT.

The CDR3 region is CASSYWPTNSYEQYF. The DNA for the CDR3 is TGTGCCAGCAGTTATTGGCCGACCAACTCCTACGAGCAGTACTTC. V usage is TRBV27 and J usage is TRBJ2-7; no clear D gene. The V gene's germline CDR1 is MNHEY and CDR2 SMNVEV (reference sequence). The V gene lost 4 bases and the J gene lost 0 bases, with 13 bases spanning the gap. The CDR3 spans 15 residues.

The rearrangement joins TRBV19 to TRBJ2-7; 11 bases fit TRBD1. V trimming: 8 bases; J trimming: 4 bases; junction bases outside the gene matches: 7. CDR3 length equals 14 residues. Germline values: CDR1 LNHDA, CDR2 SQIVND (reference sequence). CDR3: CASGIGQGAYEQYF. The CDR3 nucleotides are TGTGCCAGTGGGATAGGACAGGGGGCATACGAGCAGTACTTC.

V is TRBV12-5 and J is TRBJ2-3; D unclear. The germline CDR1 and CDR2 sequences are LGHNT and FRNRAP. This CDR3 has 11 amino acids. V gave up 8 bases and J gave up 6 bases, with 9 bases separating them. CDR3 sequence: CASSVRDTQYF. In DNA form, the CDR3 reads TGTGCTAGTAGTGTTAGGGATACGCAGTATTTT.

V and J are TRBV19 and TRBJ1-1; D uncertain. With 1 base removed from V and 4 bases from J, the gap between germline ends came to 10 bases. This CDR3 has 14 residues. Germline-derived CDR1 and CDR2 are LNHDA and SQIVND (reference sequence). The CDR3 protein is CASSIGLTFTEAFF. The DNA of the CDR3 is TGTGCCAGTAGTATAGGCCTCACATTCACTGAAGCTTTCTTT.

This chain uses TRBV2 with TRBJ2-1; TRBD1 might be the D (6 bases). Trimming shortened V by 5 bases and J by 0 bases, and 17 bases separated the two germline ends. CDR3 length: 17 residues. CDR1 SNHLY and CDR2 FYNNEI come from the germline V gene. The chain's CDR3 is CASSSSGQSDSYNEQFF. The CDR3 DNA follows: TGTGCCAGCAGTTCATCAGGACAGTCCGACTCCTACAATGAGCAGTTCTTC. Full variable domain (missing parts from reference TRBV2 and TRBJ2-1): EPEVTQTPSHQVTQMGQEVILRCVPISNHLYFYWYRQILGQKVEFLVSFYNNEISEKSEIFDDQFSVERPDGSNFTLKIRSTKLEDSAMYFCASSSSGQSDSYNEQFFGPGTRLTVL.

CDR3 sequence: CASRPSGRGSYNEQFF. The CDR3 DNA follows: TGTGCCAGCAGACCGAGCGGGAGGGGATCCTACAATGAGCAGTTCTTC. This sequence joins TRBV7-9 and TRBJ2-1; 10 nucleotides line up with TRBD2. Germline V lookup: CDR1 SEHNR, CDR2 FQNEAQ (reference sequence). After removal of 6 bases from V and 1 base from J, the junction contained 6 bases not matched to a gene. The CDR3 is 16 amino acids.

The chain links TRBV10-3 to TRBJ1-1; D may be TRBD1 (6 bases). Germline values: CDR1 ENHRY, CDR2 SYGVKD. V lost 8 bases and J lost 4, with 14 bases in between. The CDR3 length is 13 residues. CDR3 in amino acids: CAILGQPGTEAFF. Here the CDR3 DNA reads TGTGCCATCCTAGGACAGCCGGGCACTGAAGCTTTCTTT.

This chain uses TRBV6-6 with TRBJ2-1; no clear D gene. The CDR3 consists of 13 residues. Germline CDR1 reads MNHNY; CDR2 reads SVGAGI (reference sequence). V gave up 7 bases and J gave up 8 bases, with 15 bases separating them. The CDR3 spells CASTPRRTHEQFF. CDR3 nucleotides: TGTGCCAGCACCCCCCGCAGGACCCATGAGCAGTTCTTC.

J is TRBJ2-1 and V is TRBV7-2; D is perhaps TRBD1 or TRBD2 (5 bases each). CDR1 SGHTA and CDR2 FQGNSA come from the germline V gene. The CDR3 has 18 residues. Trimming pared 5 bases from V and 1 base from J, leaving 21 bases between. As DNA, the CDR3 is TGTGCCAGCAGCGACCCTTTTTCCGGGACCACATCCTACAATGAGCAGTTCTTC. This gives the protein CASSDPFSGTTSYNEQFF.

CDR3 protein: CASSLYSGFYGYTF. For the CDR3, the DNA is TGTGCCAGCAGCTTGTACAGCGGATTCTATGGCTACACCTTC. The gene calls are TRBV7-2 and TRBJ1-2, with D unclear. Germline V gene data show CDR1 as SGHTA and CDR2 as FQGNSA. The CDR3 loop spans 14 amino acids. V lost 3 bases, J lost 4 bases, and 12 bases lay in between.

CDR3 loop: CASSSLSDREDGYTF. CDR3 sequence (DNA): TGTGCCAGCAGTTCACTAAGCGACAGGGAGGATGGCTACACCTTC. The chain is built from TRBV28 and TRBJ1-2; TRBD1 matches at 7 bases. Germline CDR1 reads MDHEN; CDR2 reads SYDVKM. V lost 4 bases and J lost 6; bases outside the gene matches: 11. The CDR3 covers 15 residues.

This clone appeared a single time. V is TRBV30 and J is TRBJ1-4; D perhaps matches TRBD1 (5 bases). V dropped 3 bases and J dropped 5 bases, with 7 bases sitting between them. Germline V lookup: CDR1 GTSNPN, CDR2 SVGIG (reference sequence). The length of the CDR3 is 12 residues. The CDR3 nucleotides are TGTGCCTGGAGGACAGAGAATGAAAAACTGTTTTTT. This encodes CAWRTENEKLFF. The whole variable domain, filled in from reference TRBV30 and TRBJ1-4, reads SQTIHQWPATLVQPVGSPLSLECTVEGTSNPNLYWYRQAAGRGLQLLFYSVGIGQISSEVPQNLSASRPQDRQFILSSKKLLLSDSGFYLCAWRTENEKLFFGSGTQLSVL.

This clone was found once. The chain combines TRBV6-5 with TRBJ2-3; maybe TRBD2 (5 bases). The germline CDR1 and CDR2 sequences are MNHEY and SVGAGI. This CDR3 contains 15 residues. The V end was cut by 8 bases, the J end by 4 bases, with 19 bases between. DNA for the CDR3: TGTGCCAGCCGGGAACTTACGACCGGGGCAGATACGCAGTATTTT. Residues: CASRELTTGADTQYF.

The rearrangement joins TRBV7-3 to TRBJ1-2; 8 bases align to TRBD1. CDR3 length: 15 residues. Germline CDR1 SGHTA, CDR2 FQGTGA. V gave up 2 bases and J gave up 5 bases; unmatched junction bases: 7. The DNA for the CDR3 is TGTGCCAGCAGCTTACGCGCAGGGGGCTTTTATGGCTACACCTTC. Encoded protein: CASSLRAGGFYGYTF.

The rearrangement joins TRBV7-8 to TRBJ1-3; tentatively, D is TRBD1 (6 bases). Germline loops: CDR1 SGHVS, CDR2 FQNEAQ. The CDR3 contains 16 residues. The ends were cut back, 5 bases at V and 0 bases at J, with 14 bases in the middle. The CDR3 coding sequence is TGTGCCAGCAGCCCGGGGGGCGGCGTCTCTGGAAACACCATATATTTT. Translated: CASSPGGGVSGNTIYF.

The chain recombines TRBV7-2 with TRBJ1-2; the D gene is possibly TRBD1 (5 bases). There are 17 residues in the CDR3. From germline, CDR1 is SGHTA and CDR2 FQGNSA. Between the trimmed V and J ends, which lost 0 bases and 2 bases, there was a span of 16 bases. The CDR3 DNA sequence: TGTGCCAGCAGCTTAGCTGGCAGGAAGGAGGGGAACTATGGCTACACCTTC. This encodes CASSLAGRKEGNYGYTF. Together with reference TRBV7-2 and TRBJ1-2, the CDR3 gives the full variable domain: GAGVSQSPSNKVTEKGKDVELRCDPISGHTALYWYRQSLGQGLEFLIYFQGNSAPDKSGLPSDRFSAERTGGSVSTLTIQRTQQEDSAVYLCASSLAGRKEGNYGYTFGSGTRLTVV.

V is TRBV7-3 and J is TRBJ1-5; D unresolved. V lost 2 bases and J lost 5, with 7 bases in between. This CDR3 is 13 amino acids long. Germline V lookup: CDR1 SGHTA, CDR2 FQGTGA. The DNA of the CDR3 is TGTGCCAGCAGCTTATCGGTGGATCAGCCCCAGCATTTT. This gives the protein CASSLSVDQPQHF. Looking up the rest from reference TRBV7-3 and TRBJ1-5 gives the full variable domain: GAGVSQTPSNKVTEKGKYVELRCDPISGHTALYWYRQSLGQGPEFLIYFQGTGAADDSGLPNDRFFAVRPEGSVSTLKIQRTERGDSAVYLCASSLSVDQPQHFGDGTRLSIL.

This chain's CDR3 is CASSITPNSNQPQHF. The CDR3 DNA follows: TGTGCCAGCAGTATTACACCAAATAGCAATCAGCCCCAGCATTTT. The chain employs TRBV27 and TRBJ1-5, with unresolved D. Trimming stripped 5 bases from V and 0 bases from J, with 11 bases between. This CDR3 contains 15 residues. From germline, CDR1 is MNHEY and CDR2 SMNVEV (reference sequence).